This T cell receptor (beta chain) was sequenced for a study of Tregs in tolerant kidney transplant recipients (dated by TCRdb to the late 2010s). For the study in its entirety: TCRbeta sequencing was used in the study to identify donor-specific regulatory T cells before combined kidney and bone marrow transplantation, and the identified cells were then tracked after transplant.

Transplants used related donors with nonmyeloablative bone marrow transplantation; mixed chimerism was transient in the human trials. Unstimulated Tregs (CD4+CD25+CD127-), CD4+ non-Tregs (CD4+CD25-), CD4 and CD8 cells were FACS-sorted from thawed PBMCs. The patients were a handful of recipients of combined kidney and bone marrow transplants from the ITN036ST trial, and samples were available only for these trial subjects. Healthy control blood was processed to PBMCs by Ficoll density gradient and cryopreserved, and patient PBMCs were collected before and after transplant. Genomic DNA was extracted from sorted cells with the QIAGEN DNeasy Blood and Tissue Kit for TCRbeta CDR3 sequencing. High-throughput TCRbeta CDR3 sequencing, including PCR amplification with bias correction and internal controls, was performed commercially through immunoSEQ. As for the original processing: Unique productive TCRbeta sequences were defined by CDR3 nucleotide sequence when primers matched and otherwise by CDR3 amino acid sequence together with Vbeta and Jbeta genes. Sorting error was corrected by removing sequences shared between sorted populations at a frequency ratio of 2:1 or less, and the remaining shared sequences were assigned to the higher population. Sequences were defined as donor-reactive when expanded at least 5-fold in CFSE-low cells versus unstimulated cells and present at a frequency of at least 0.01% in CFSE-low cells. Repertoire divergence was quantified by Jensen-Shannon divergence calculated from the top 100 TCRbeta sequences ranked by frequency. For samples with multiple sequencing runs, sorting error was corrected separately for each run before the runs were pooled. This is the immuneACCESS table as TCRdb keeps it, with only in-frame sequences that have V and J called. A part of the clones is gone; compared with another copy, unresolved V genes explain less than half, and the rest is unexplained. D and trimming were read from the DNA, whereas the V and J calls and clone size are those reported in that table. The sample's table covers about 10,000 clones. More than 25% of the sample lies in the top ten.

Worth noting for this clone: There is no known antigen for this receptor. Sequencing ends 3 residues short of the CDR3 end; the germline J gene provides the rest.

Beyond this particular receptor, the publication reports: Biological reproducibility was not directly assessed, although technical replication error appeared to be minimal. For some patients, the PCR primers changed as time went on, which meant samples from those patients could not be compared with one another at the nucleotide level. Expanding Tregs with activated donor B cells appeared to identify the most biologically relevant and donor-specific TCRbeta repertoire. Donor-specific Treg expansion exceeded global Treg expansion in tolerant patients, suggesting antigen-driven rather than nonspecific expansion. Because the study included only a small number of patients, the results must be confirmed in larger populations and under other immunosuppression protocols.

From the cysteine through the phenylalanine, the CDR3 covers 14 amino acids. Only the CDR3 bases that were read are kept: 33 of them, in frame from base 1. CDR1 DFQATT and CDR2 SNEGSKA are derived from the germline V gene (reference sequence). At the junction V is shortened by 5 bases and J by 7 bases, with 18 bases in between. The chain is made from TRBV20-1 and TRBJ2-1; 5 matching bases give a weak D call of TRBD1. The receptor was derived from a human patient who received a combined kidney and bone marrow transplant. After a transplant, the donor of the graft may account for some T cells. The sample consisted of CD8+ T cells from blood (PBMCs), taken 24 months after the transplant. The sequenced part of the CDR3 DNA is TGCAGTGCTTCCCAGGGTGTGGGAAGAAATGAG. Its product reads: CSASQGVGRNE. The entire CDR3 protein is CSASQGVGRNEQFF.